A single T cell receptor (beta chain) is shown here with its context. Antigen specificity is unknown. Naive CD8 isolation took CD45RO-negative cells positively selected for CCR7 and excluded terminally differentiated effector memory CD45RA+ cells. These data come from a study of shared clonotypes between healthy human individuals. Study outcomes and limitations: The low donor count limited represented genetic and exposure-history diversity. Generation of non-shared clonotypes was less probable than generation of clonotypes shared by all four donors.

Germline V gene lookup returns CDR1 SGHRS and CDR2 YFSETQ. The ends lost 0 bases at V and 3 bases at J; junction bases unmatched: 5. This CDR3 is built from 16 residues. Each cell subset's genomic DNA was divided evenly among several immunoSEQ plates. In the authors' methods: Filtering differed since immunoSEQ provided only junctions, with no quality scores. The table came from immunoSEQ multiplex PCR; TCRdb's copy has only in-frame clones and leaves some out. V, J and clone size are taken as reported in that table, and D and trimming were inferred from the DNA itself. The repertoire holds some 800,000 clones, roughly 92% seen once, with around 24% in the top ten.

The receptor's source is a man aged 25 to 45 in good health. The V and J genes are TRBV5-1 and TRBJ2-7, with TRBD2 matching 11 bases. What was sequenced was naive CD8+ T cells sorted from blood. CDR3 sequence: CASSLGLAGGYYEQYF. CDR3 nucleotide sequence: TGCGCCAGCAGCTTGGGGCTAGCGGGAGGATACTACGAGCAGTACTTC. Together with reference TRBV5-1 and TRBJ2-7, the CDR3 gives the full variable domain: KAGVTQTPRYLIKTRGQQVTLSCSPISGHRSVSWYQQTPGQGLQFLFEYFSETQRNKGNFPGRFSGRQFSNSRSEMNVSTLELGDSALYLCASSLGLAGGYYEQYFGPGTRLTVT.